This record covers a single TCR beta chain. Its antigen is as yet unknown. This entry comes from a study of cytomegalovirus exposure and HLA in healthy donors. Study background: The roughly 660 first-cohort repertoires shared a platform with the approximately 130 validation repertoires, as reported in a later analysis. Study findings and constraints: Most TCR sequences were rare, but some public TCRs occurred in many donors. Among TCR beta chains, those listed as cytomegalovirus-associated numbered over 150.

Assay used: immunoSEQ multiplex PCR; TCRdb lists only in-frame clones, some missing. The sample shows about 60,000 clones, 95% to 96% of them seen only once. The CDR3 extends over 17 amino acids. The V segment lost 0 bases and the J segment 5 bases; nucleotides outside the gene matches: 10. CDR1 is LNHNV and CDR2 is YYDKDF in the germline V gene (reference sequence). The chain links TRBV15 to TRBJ1-5, with 7 bases aligning to TRBD1. The sequence derives from a man aged 18 to 30 in good health and CMV-seronegative. Sequenced input: PBMCs. This chain's CDR3 is CATSRDREGASDQPQHF. CDR3 nucleotide sequence: TGTGCCACCAGCAGAGATCGGGAGGGGGCTTCTGATCAGCCCCAGCATTTT.